In this sample, the clone carrying this T cell receptor beta chain turned up once. Its specificity is not known. This sample is part of a study of cytomegalovirus exposure and HLA in healthy donors. Study-wide findings and caveats: When a later analysis compared HLA-associated TCR beta chains with equally common others, the HLA-associated chains turned out to be more clonally expanded and to have lower generation probabilities. In vitro, a few CMV-associated chains proved specific for CMV antigens. Across donors, presence/absence analyses took sequencing depth to be roughly uniform.

The PCR ran on 60 Vbeta and 13 Jbeta primers. Sequencing was performed with immunoSEQ multiplex PCR; in TCRdb, only in-frame clones are kept and a portion is missing. The sample consists of about 160,000 clones, approximately 70% of them appearing once. The CDR3 is 14 residues long. Germline V lookup: CDR1 GTSNPN, CDR2 SVGIG (reference sequence). Trimming removed 5 bases from V and 1 base from J; junction bases left unmatched: 2. Sample: PBMCs. The chain couples TRBV30 to TRBJ2-5, with 12 bases fitting TRBD1. This receptor was taken from a man between 35 and 55 years old in good health and CMV-seropositive. The CDR3 loop reads CAWGTGGLQETQYF. The CDR3 DNA follows: TGTGCCTGGGGGACAGGGGGCCTCCAAGAGACCCAGTACTTC.